A selection of T cell receptor beta chains follows, all from one sample in a study of OX40 agonist ivuxolimab in advanced cancers. TCRdb's table, derived via immunoSEQ multiplex PCR, lists solely in-frame clones and lacks some. The sample lists around 70,000 clones; 85% were seen once. This sample comprised CD4+ or CD8+ T cells sorted from blood, obtained in a trial of the OX40 agonist ivuxolimab. These receptors were collected from an adult with an advanced solid tumor such as melanoma, head and neck, liver or kidney cancer. Both conserved end residues are part of each CDR3. D genes are given only for firm matches. A clone size is listed for some rows: how often the clone was seen (once, few, many), or a class if it is expanded.

v_gene,d_gene,j_gene,abundance,CDR3aa,CDR3nt
TRBV10-3,NA,TRBJ2-3,NA,CAISDTGQYTDTQYF,TGTGCCATCAGCGATACTGGACAGTACACAGATACGCAGTATTTT
TRBV19,NA,TRBJ1-2,NA,CASSQGYGYTF,TGTGCCAGTAGTCAGGGGTATGGCTACACCTTC
TRBV4-2,TRBD2,TRBJ2-3,NA,CASSQGVAGKRTDTQYF,TGTGCCAGCAGCCAGGGGGTAGCGGGGAAACGCACAGATACGCAGTATTTT
TRBV10-3,TRBD1,TRBJ2-7,NA,CAISNGQGGVYEQYF,TGTGCCATCAGCAATGGACAGGGTGGTGTCTACGAGCAGTACTTC
TRBV11-3,TRBD2,TRBJ2-3,NA,CASSLGLAGVKDTQYF,TGTGCCAGCAGCCTGGGACTAGCGGGAGTAAAGGATACGCAGTATTTT
TRBV14,NA,TRBJ1-2,NA,CASSQERGVKGYGYTF,TGTGCCAGCAGCCAAGAGCGAGGCGTAAAGGGTTATGGCTACACCTTC
TRBV11-1,TRBD2,TRBJ2-2,NA,CASSFGGANTGELFF,TGTGCCAGCAGCTTCGGGGGGGCGAACACCGGGGAGCTGTTTTTT
TRBV29-1,NA,TRBJ1-2,NA,CSVEKVGGTLYGYTF,TGCAGCGTTGAGAAGGTTGGGGGAACGCTCTATGGCTACACCTTC
TRBV19,NA,TRBJ2-5,NA,CASIGTWDETQYF,TGTGCCAGTATCGGGACCTGGGATGAGACCCAGTACTTC
TRBV19,TRBD1,TRBJ1-1,NA,CASSTQGGNTEAFF,TGTGCCAGTAGTACACAGGGGGGGAACACTGAAGCTTTCTTT
TRBV30,NA,TRBJ2-3,few,CAWRDGSSDTQYF,TGTGCCTGGAGGGACGGGAGCTCAGATACGCAGTATTTT
TRBV11-2,TRBD1,TRBJ1-2,NA,CASRPRGLGYTF,TGTGCCAGCAGACCGAGGGGGCTCGGCTACACCTTC
TRBV14,NA,TRBJ1-6,NA,CASSQEGADYNSPLHF,TGTGCCAGCAGCCAAGAAGGGGCAGACTATAATTCACCCCTCCACTTT
TRBV11-3,TRBD2,TRBJ2-7,NA,CASSLNPGLQTYEQYF,TGTGCCAGCAGCTTAAACCCGGGACTACAGACCTACGAGCAGTACTTC
TRBV5-4,NA,TRBJ2-3,NA,CASSLGQGRDTQYF,TGTGCCAGCAGCTTGGGGCAGGGGAGGGATACGCAGTATTTT
TRBV7-2,TRBD1,TRBJ1-4,NA,CASSLDRGNEKLFF,TGTGCCAGCAGCTTGGACAGGGGCAATGAAAAACTGTTTTTT
TRBV5-1,NA,TRBJ1-2,NA,CASSPGPASNPGYTF,TGCGCCAGCAGCCCGGGACCGGCTTCGAATCCTGGCTACACCTTC
TRBV6-5,NA,TRBJ2-1,NA,CASRHLRAVYNEQFF,TGTGCCAGCAGGCATCTTAGGGCAGTATACAATGAGCAGTTCTTC
TRBV7-5,NA,TRBJ2-3,NA,CVRSLPPGEIVADTQYF,TGTGTCAGAAGCTTACCCCCGGGGGAGATAGTCGCAGATACGCAGTATTTT
TRBV7-6,NA,TRBJ2-2,NA,CASSLAGSKGTGELFF,TGTGCCAGCAGCTTAGCGGGCAGCAAAGGCACCGGGGAGCTGTTTTTT
TRBV25-1,NA,TRBJ2-7,NA,CASSEWYTTYEQYF,TGTGCCAGCAGTGAATGGTACACCACCTACGAGCAGTACTTC
TRBV20-1,NA,TRBJ2-1,NA,CSARDRVEQFF,TGCAGTGCTAGAGACAGAGTTGAGCAGTTCTTC
TRBV6-6,NA,TRBJ2-1,NA,CASSPSPGNEQFF,TGTGCCAGCAGTCCCTCACCTGGGAATGAGCAGTTCTTC
TRBV7-9,TRBD2,TRBJ2-7,NA,CASSLLSSGGYYEQYF,TGTGCCAGCAGCTTACTCTCTAGCGGGGGCTACTACGAGCAGTACTTC
TRBV2,NA,TRBJ2-5,NA,CASSERWETQYF,TGTGCCAGCAGTGAAAGGTGGGAGACCCAGTACTTC
TRBV5-6,NA,TRBJ2-7,NA,CASSFNREQYF,TGTGCCAGCAGCTTCAACAGGGAGCAGTACTTC
TRBV28,NA,TRBJ2-7,NA,CASTPHRGIPYEQYF,TGTGCCAGCACACCTCATCGTGGCATACCCTACGAGCAGTACTTC
TRBV2,TRBD2,TRBJ2-5,NA,CASSGLAGGGETQYF,TGTGCCAGCAGTGGACTAGCGGGGGGTGGGGAGACCCAGTACTTC
TRBV2,TRBD1,TRBJ1-5,NA,CASSDSTGGVKPQHF,TGTGCCAGCAGTGATTCGACAGGGGGAGTGAAGCCCCAGCATTTT
TRBV7-2,NA,TRBJ1-6,NA,CASSPYNSPLHF,TGTGCCAGCAGTCCTTATAATTCACCCCTCCACTTT
TRBV5-1,NA,TRBJ1-2,many,CASSLTGGGYTF,TGCGCCAGCAGCTTGACAGGAGGAGGCTACACCTTC
TRBV27,TRBD1,TRBJ1-1,NA,CASSLTGVVTEAFF,TGTGCCAGCAGTTTGACAGGGGTTGTGACTGAAGCTTTCTTT
TRBV11-2,NA,TRBJ2-2,NA,CASSSRLVQPGELFF,TGTGCCAGCAGCTCCCGACTAGTCCAACCCGGGGAGCTGTTTTTT
TRBV2,TRBD2,TRBJ2-3,NA,CASSDLPTSGRTDTQYF,TGTGCCAGCAGTGATTTGCCGACTAGCGGGAGGACGGATACGCAGTATTTT
TRBV5-1,NA,TRBJ1-3,NA,CASSLSVSGNTIYF,TGCGCCAGCAGCTTGTCAGTCAGTGGAAACACCATATATTTT
TRBV11-2,NA,TRBJ2-1,NA,CASSLGRAYNEQFF,TGTGCCAGCAGCTTAGGTAGGGCTTACAATGAGCAGTTCTTC
TRBV2,NA,TRBJ1-5,NA,CASRGTNQPQHF,TGTGCCAGCAGGGGAACGAATCAGCCCCAGCATTTT